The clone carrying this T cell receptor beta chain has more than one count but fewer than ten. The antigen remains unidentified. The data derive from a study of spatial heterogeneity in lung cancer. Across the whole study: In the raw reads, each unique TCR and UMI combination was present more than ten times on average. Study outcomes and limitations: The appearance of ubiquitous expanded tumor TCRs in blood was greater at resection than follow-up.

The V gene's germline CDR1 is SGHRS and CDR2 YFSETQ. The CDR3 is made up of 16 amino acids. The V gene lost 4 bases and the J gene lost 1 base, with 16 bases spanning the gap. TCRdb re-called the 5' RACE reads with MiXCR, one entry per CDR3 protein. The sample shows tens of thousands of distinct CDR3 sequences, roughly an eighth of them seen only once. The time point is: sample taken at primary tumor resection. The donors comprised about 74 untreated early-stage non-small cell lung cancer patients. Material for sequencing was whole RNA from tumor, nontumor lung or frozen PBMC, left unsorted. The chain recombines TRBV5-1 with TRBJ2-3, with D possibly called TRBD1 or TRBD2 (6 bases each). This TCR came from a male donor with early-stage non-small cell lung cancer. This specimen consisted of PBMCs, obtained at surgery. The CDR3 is CASSVGGGIGTDTQYF. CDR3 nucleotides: TGCGCCAGCAGCGTTGGAGGGGGAATTGGCACAGATACGCAGTATTTT.